This entry lists 10 T cell receptor beta chains sequenced from one sample in a study of CD8 T cells in Susac syndrome. RNA was extracted with the RNeasy kit, and a quantity of about 0.45 to 1 ug was reverse transcribed using random hexamers. TCRdb redid the calling of the immunoSEQ multiplex PCR reads with MiXCR, one entry per CDR3 protein. The repertoire has 50,000 to 60,000 distinct CDR3 sequences, over 85% of them found once; the top ten carry roughly 0.19%. Material for sequencing was CD8+ T cells from PBMCs. The receptors were gathered from a human donor in good health.

The chain employs TRBV20-1 and TRBJ2-3, with 9 nucleotides matching TRBD2. Trimming took 3 bases from V and 1 from J; bases not matched to a gene: 8. The CDR3 runs to 16 residues. CDR1 is DFQATT, CDR2 SNEGSKA, per germline (reference sequence). The CDR3 loop is CSASPRTSVGTDTQYF. The CDR3 DNA sequence: TGCAGTGCTAGTCCTCGGACTAGCGTCGGCACAGATACGCAGTATTTT.

The rearrangement links TRBV5-4 to TRBJ1-5, with 9 bases matching TRBD1. Germline CDR1 is SGHNT and CDR2 is YYREEE (reference sequence). V gave up 4 bases and J gave up 8 bases; unmatched junction bases: 4. The length of the CDR3 is 13 residues. CDR3 sequence reads: CASSAGTGKPQHF. DNA of the CDR3: TGTGCCAGCAGCGCCGGGACAGGGAAGCCCCAGCATTTT.

The V gene is TRBV29-1, the J gene TRBJ2-3; the match to TRBD1 covers 7 bases. The CDR3 is made up of 15 amino acids. V trimming: 6 bases; J trimming: 2 bases; junction bases outside the gene matches: 11. Germline CDR1 is SQVTM and CDR2 is ANQGSEA. The CDR3 region is CSVLGQSFDTDTQYF. The CDR3 DNA reads as TGCAGCGTACTGGGACAGTCTTTTGACACAGATACGCAGTATTTT.

The rearrangement links TRBV4-3 to TRBJ2-1, with a possible D match to TRBD2 (6 bases). The CDR3 totals 15 residues. Germline lookup yields CDR1 LGHNA and CDR2 YSLEER. Trimming left V 2 bases short and J 3 bases short, with 11 bases between. Written as DNA, the CDR3 is TGCGCCAGCAGCCAAACTAGCACCGGCTACAATGAGCAGTTCTTC. It encodes CASSQTSTGYNEQFF.

V gene TRBV6-5 combines with J gene TRBJ2-2; the match to TRBD2 covers 7 bases. The CDR3 runs to 15 residues. Per germline, CDR1 MNHEY and CDR2 SVGAGI. Trimming cost V 0 bases and J 6 bases; bases outside gene matches: 4. In nucleotides, the CDR3 is TGTGCCAGCAGTTACTCGATTCGGGGGGCCGGGGAGCTGTTTTTT. The encoded protein is CASSYSIRGAGELFF.

The rearrangement joins TRBV11-2 to TRBJ2-7, with D unresolved. The length of the CDR3 is 13 residues. V lost 0 bases and J lost 3, with 6 bases in between. Germline V CDR1 and CDR2: SGHAT, FQNNGV. This CDR3 is CASSLEVNYEQYF. CDR3 sequence (DNA): TGTGCCAGCAGCTTAGAGGTTAACTACGAGCAGTACTTC. Full variable domain (missing parts from reference TRBV11-2 and TRBJ2-7): EAGVAQSPRYKIIEKRQSVAFWCNPISGHATLYWYQQILGQGPKLLIQFQNNGVVDDSQLPKDRFSAERLKGVDSTLKIQPAKLEDSAVYLCASSLEVNYEQYFGPGTRLTVT.

The gene calls are TRBV28 and TRBJ2-3; the D gene is possibly TRBD2 (5 bases). The V and J ends lost 6 bases and 4 bases respectively, with 14 bases between them. The length of the CDR3 is 14 residues. Germline CDR1 and CDR2: MDHEN and SYDVKM. The CDR3, as DNA: TGTGCCAGCAGCCTCGCTCAGGACTCAGATACGCAGTATTTT. It yields the protein CASSLAQDSDTQYF.

The rearrangement uses TRBV4-3 and TRBJ2-3, with TRBD2 matching over 14 bases. CDR3 length: 16 residues. The ends lost 4 bases at V and 3 bases at J; junction bases unmatched: 3. Per germline, CDR1 LGHNA and CDR2 YSLEER. CDR3 in amino acids: CASSPWTSGGTDTQYF. CDR3 DNA: TGCGCCAGCAGCCCATGGACTAGCGGGGGGACAGATACGCAGTATTTT.

This clonotype was seen more than once but under ten times. The chain uses TRBV21-1 and TRBJ2-5; TRBD1 reflects the table's D call only, with no check against the DNA. TRBV21-1 is a recognized pseudogene. There are 16 residues in the CDR3. The CDR3 protein is CASIFSGTFAQETQYF. Written as DNA, the CDR3 is TGTGCCAGCATTTTTTCCGGGACATTCGCGCAAGAGACCCAGTACTTC.

The chain is built from TRBV6-2 or TRBV6-3 and TRBJ2-7; no reliable D call. The germline CDR1 and CDR2 sequences are MNHEY and SVGEGT. Trimming pared 4 bases from V and 3 bases from J, leaving 13 bases between. The CDR3 has 14 residues. The CDR3, as DNA: TGTGCCAGCAGTTGGGGTAGTGGTGGCTACGAGCAGTACTTC. Its protein is CASSWGSGGYEQYF.